This T cell receptor beta chain was obtained from a study of T cells in Graves' hyperthyroidism and ophthalmopathy. The V gene's germline CDR1 is SNHLY and CDR2 FYNNEI. V lost 4 bases and J lost 6; bases outside the gene matches: 8. CDR3 length equals 15 residues. TCR beta CDR3 regions were amplified from RNA transcripts. With the HTBI primer set, the TCR CDR3 went through a first round of RT-PCR. One entry per CDR3 protein, called by TCRdb with MiXCR from the multiplex PCR reads. The table has around 300,000 distinct CDR3 sequences, roughly 13% seen once. Patients having uncontrolled infection, another autoimmune disease, pregnancy or lactation were not included. At first hyperthyroidism diagnosis, before any ophthalmopathy symptoms, the blood sample was collected. This clonotype was counted many times.

Material for sequencing was blood. The receptor comes from a woman aged 25 to 39 with Graves' hyperthyroidism that later progressed to Graves' ophthalmopathy. V and J are TRBV2 and TRBJ1-4, with TRBD1 identical over 7 bases. CDR3 loop: CASSVTGRTDEKLFF. The DNA of the CDR3 is TGTGCCAGCAGTGTGACAGGGCGCACCGATGAAAAACTGTTTTTT.